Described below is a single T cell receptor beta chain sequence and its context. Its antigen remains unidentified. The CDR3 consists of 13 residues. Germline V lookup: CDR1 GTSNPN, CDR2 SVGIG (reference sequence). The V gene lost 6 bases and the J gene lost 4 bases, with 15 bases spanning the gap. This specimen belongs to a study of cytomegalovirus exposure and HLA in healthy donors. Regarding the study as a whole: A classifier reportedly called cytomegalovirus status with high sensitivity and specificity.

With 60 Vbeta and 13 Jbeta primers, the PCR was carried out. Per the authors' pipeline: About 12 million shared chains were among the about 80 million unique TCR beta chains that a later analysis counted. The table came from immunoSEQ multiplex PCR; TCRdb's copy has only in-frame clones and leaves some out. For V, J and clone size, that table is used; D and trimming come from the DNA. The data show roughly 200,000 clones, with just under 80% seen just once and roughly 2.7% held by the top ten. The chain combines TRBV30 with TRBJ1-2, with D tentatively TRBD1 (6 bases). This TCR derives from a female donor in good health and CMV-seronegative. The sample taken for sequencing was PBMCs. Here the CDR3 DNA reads TGTGCCTGCCTGGACCCGGACAGCTATGGCTACACCTTC. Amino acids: CACLDPDSYGYTF.